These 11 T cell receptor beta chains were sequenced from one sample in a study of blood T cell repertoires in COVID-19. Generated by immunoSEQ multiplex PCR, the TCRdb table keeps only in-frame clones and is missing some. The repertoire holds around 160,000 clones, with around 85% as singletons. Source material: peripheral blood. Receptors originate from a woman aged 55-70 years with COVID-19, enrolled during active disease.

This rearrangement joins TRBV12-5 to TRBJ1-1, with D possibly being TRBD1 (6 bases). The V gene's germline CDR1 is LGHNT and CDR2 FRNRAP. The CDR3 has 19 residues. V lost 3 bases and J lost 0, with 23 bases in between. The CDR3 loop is CASGFHGGGYGDMNTEAFF. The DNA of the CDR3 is TGTGCTAGTGGTTTCCACGGGGGGGGATACGGGGACATGAACACTGAAGCTTTCTTT.

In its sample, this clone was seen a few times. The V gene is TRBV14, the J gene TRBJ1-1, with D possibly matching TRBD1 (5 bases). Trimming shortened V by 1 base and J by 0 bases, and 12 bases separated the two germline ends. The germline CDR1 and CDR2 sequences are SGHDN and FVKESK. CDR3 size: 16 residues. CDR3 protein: CASSQAWGRLNTEAFF. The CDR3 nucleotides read TGTGCCAGCAGCCAAGCCTGGGGGAGGTTGAACACTGAAGCTTTCTTT.

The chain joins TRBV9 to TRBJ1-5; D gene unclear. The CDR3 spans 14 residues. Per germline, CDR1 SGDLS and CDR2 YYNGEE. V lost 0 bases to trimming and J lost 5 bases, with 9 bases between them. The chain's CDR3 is CASSVGSGHQPQHF. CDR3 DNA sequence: TGTGCCAGCAGCGTAGGGTCTGGGCATCAGCCCCAGCATTTT.

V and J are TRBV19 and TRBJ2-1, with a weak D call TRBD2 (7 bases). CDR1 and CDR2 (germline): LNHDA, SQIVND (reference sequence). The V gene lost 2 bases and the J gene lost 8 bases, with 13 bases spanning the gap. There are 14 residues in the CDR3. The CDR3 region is CASSIPWGGHEQFF. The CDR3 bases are TGTGCCAGTAGTATACCCTGGGGGGGCCATGAGCAGTTCTTC. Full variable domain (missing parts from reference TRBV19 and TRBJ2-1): DGGITQSPKYLFRKEGQNVTLSCEQNLNHDAMYWYRQDPGQGLRLIYYSQIVNDFQKGDIAEGYSVSREKKESFPLTVTSAQKNPTAFYLCASSIPWGGHEQFFGPGTRLTVL.

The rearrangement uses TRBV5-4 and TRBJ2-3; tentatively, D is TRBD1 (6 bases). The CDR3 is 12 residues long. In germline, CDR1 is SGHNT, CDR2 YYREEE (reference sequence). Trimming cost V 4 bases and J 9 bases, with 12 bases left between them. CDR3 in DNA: TGTGCCAGCAGCCCTATTAGGGGGACGCAGTATTTT. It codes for CASSPIRGTQYF. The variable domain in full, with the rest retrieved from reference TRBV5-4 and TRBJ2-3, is ETGVTQSPTHLIKTRGQQVTLRCSSQSGHNTVSWYQQALGQGPQFIFQYYREEENGRGNFPPRFSGLQFPNYSSELNVNALELDDSALYLCASSPIRGTQYFGPGTRLTVL.

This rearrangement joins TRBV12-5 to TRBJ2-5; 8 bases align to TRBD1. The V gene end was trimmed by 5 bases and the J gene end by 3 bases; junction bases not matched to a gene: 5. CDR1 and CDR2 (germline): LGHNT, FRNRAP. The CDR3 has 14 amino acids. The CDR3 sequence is CASGPGQGEETQYF. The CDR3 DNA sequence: TGTGCTAGTGGTCCCGGACAGGGCGAAGAGACCCAGTACTTC.

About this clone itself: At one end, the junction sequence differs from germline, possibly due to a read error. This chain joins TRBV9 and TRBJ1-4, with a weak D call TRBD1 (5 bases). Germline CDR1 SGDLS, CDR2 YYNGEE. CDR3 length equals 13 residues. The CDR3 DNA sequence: TGTGCCAGCAGCGTTCTAGGGACTGAACAACTGTTTTTT. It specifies CASSVLGTEQLFF.

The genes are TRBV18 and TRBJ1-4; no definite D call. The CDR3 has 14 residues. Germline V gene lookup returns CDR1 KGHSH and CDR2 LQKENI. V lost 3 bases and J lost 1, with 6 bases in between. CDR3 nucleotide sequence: TGTGCCAGCTCACCTCCGGGAACTAATGAAAAACTGTTTTTT. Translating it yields CASSPPGTNEKLFF.

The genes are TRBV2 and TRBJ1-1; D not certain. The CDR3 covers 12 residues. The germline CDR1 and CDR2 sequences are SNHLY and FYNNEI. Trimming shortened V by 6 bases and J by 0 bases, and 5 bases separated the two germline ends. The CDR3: CASRGMNTEAFF. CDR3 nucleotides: TGTGCCAGCAGGGGCATGAACACTGAAGCTTTCTTT.

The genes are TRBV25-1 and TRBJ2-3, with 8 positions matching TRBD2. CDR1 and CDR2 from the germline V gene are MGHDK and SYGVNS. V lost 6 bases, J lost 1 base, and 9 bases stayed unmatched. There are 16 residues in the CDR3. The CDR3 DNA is TGTGCCAGCAGACCCGTCGGGGGGGGTGGCACAGATACGCAGTATTTT. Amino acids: CASRPVGGGGTDTQYF.

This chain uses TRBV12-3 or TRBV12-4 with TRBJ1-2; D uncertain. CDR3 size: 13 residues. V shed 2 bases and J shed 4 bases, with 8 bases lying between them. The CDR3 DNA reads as TGTGCCAGCAGTTTATTCCGGAGCTATGGCTACACCTTC. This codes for CASSLFRSYGYTF.